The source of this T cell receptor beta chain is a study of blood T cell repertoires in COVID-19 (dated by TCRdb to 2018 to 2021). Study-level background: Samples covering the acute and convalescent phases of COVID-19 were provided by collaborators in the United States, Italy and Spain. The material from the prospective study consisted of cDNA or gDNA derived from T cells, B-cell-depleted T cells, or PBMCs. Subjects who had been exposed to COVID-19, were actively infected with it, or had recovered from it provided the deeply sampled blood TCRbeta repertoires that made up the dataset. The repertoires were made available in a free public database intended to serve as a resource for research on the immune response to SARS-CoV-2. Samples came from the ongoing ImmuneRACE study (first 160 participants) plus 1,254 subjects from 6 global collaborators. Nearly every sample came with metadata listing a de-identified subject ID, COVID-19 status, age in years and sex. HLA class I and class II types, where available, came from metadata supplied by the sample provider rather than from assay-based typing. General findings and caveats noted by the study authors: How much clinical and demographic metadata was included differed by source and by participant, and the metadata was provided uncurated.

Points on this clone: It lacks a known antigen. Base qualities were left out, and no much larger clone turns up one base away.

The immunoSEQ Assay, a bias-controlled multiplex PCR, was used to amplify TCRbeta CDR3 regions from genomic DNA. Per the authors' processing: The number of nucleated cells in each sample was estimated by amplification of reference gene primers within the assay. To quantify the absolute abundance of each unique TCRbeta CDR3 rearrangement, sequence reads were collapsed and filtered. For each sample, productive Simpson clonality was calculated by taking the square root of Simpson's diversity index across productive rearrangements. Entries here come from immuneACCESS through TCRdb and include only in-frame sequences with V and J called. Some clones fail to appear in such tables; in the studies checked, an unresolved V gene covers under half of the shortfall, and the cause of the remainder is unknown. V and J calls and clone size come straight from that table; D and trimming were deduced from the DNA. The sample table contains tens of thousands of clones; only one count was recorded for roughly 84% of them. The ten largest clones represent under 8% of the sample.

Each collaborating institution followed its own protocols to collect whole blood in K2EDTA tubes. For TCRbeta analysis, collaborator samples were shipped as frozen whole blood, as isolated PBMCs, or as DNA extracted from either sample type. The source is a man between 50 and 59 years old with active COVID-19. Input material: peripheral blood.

The encoded CDR3 is CASSGGVDTGELFF. The DNA is as follows: TGCGCCAGCAGCGGCGGGGTAGACACCGGGGAGCTGTTTTTT. The chain joins TRBV5-1 to TRBJ2-2; the D segment could be TRBD2, given 6 matching bases. V is pared back by 4 bases and J by 3 bases, with 10 bases lying between the germline termini. As encoded in the germline V gene, CDR1 is SGHRS while CDR2 is YFSETQ. The CDR3 holds 14 amino acids from the cysteine to the phenylalanine. The kept DNA is CDR3 alone, 42 bases in frame from the first base.